This TCR beta chain was recorded in a study of beta chain features in type 1 diabetes. Study results and limitations: Insertions at VDJ junctions were less frequent in type 1 diabetes patients. These patients also deleted more nucleotides at the same junctions. Patients' naive, central memory and regulatory TCRB repertoires appeared more alike than those of healthy donors. Type 1 diabetes patients had TCRB CDR3s that were shorter (moderately but significantly so) in all four CD4+ subsets.

Worth noting for this clone: What it binds is not known.

One heparinised blood draw, averaging roughly 0.12 L, came from each donor. All of the isolated RNA was reverse transcribed, so expressed TCRB transcripts were sequenced. Assay used: immunoSEQ multiplex PCR; TCRdb lists only in-frame clones, some missing. Of some 180,000 clones in the sample, 10% to 15% were seen once. CDR1 is MNHEY, CDR2 SVGAGI, per germline. The CDR3 consists of 13 residues. Losses at the gene ends were 6 bases for V and 10 bases for J; bases not matched to a gene: 6. The V call is TRBV6-5, the J call TRBJ2-1; 10 nucleotides align to TRBD2. The clonotype originates from a woman younger than 30 in good health. The sequenced material came from central memory CD4+ T cells from blood. The CDR3: CASRASGSNEQFF. CDR3 in DNA: TGTGCCAGCAGGGCTAGCGGGAGTAACGAGCAGTTCTTC.